A single sample is the source of the 31 T cell receptor beta chains below, sequenced in a study of cytomegalovirus exposure and HLA in healthy donors. Both 60 Vbeta primers and 13 Jbeta primers went into the PCR. TCRdb's table, derived via immunoSEQ multiplex PCR, lists solely in-frame clones and lacks some. The sample lists about 170,000 clones; 65% to 85% were seen once. Sequenced material: PBMCs. The receptors were sampled from a man aged 40-49 years in good health and CMV-seropositive.

The rearrangement links TRBV5-3 to TRBJ1-6, with TRBD1 matching over 9 bases. TRBV5-3 is noted as an ORF with a role that remains uncertain. The CDR3 runs to 20 residues. V was clipped by 4 bases and J by 5 bases; unmatched bases: 19. The CDR3 loop is CARSESMGQGRICNNSPLHF. CDR3 coding DNA: TGTGCCAGAAGCGAGTCAATGGGACAGGGACGGATTTGCAATAATTCACCCCTCCACTTT.

This sequence joins TRBV6-1 and TRBJ1-5; D is perhaps TRBD1 (6 bases). CDR3 length equals 14 residues. Trimming pared 5 bases from V and 7 bases from J, leaving 15 bases between. CDR1 MNHNS and CDR2 SASEGT come from the germline V gene. CDR3 protein: CASSPQGPWQPQHF. The CDR3 DNA follows: TGTGCCAGCAGTCCCCAGGGGCCCTGGCAGCCCCAGCATTTT.

This sequence joins TRBV15 and TRBJ2-2; D perhaps matches TRBD2 (6 bases). The CDR3 runs 14 residues. V was clipped by 0 bases and J by 7 bases, with 9 bases between them. Germline V gene sequence: CDR1 LNHNV, CDR2 YYDKDF (reference sequence). CDR3 sequence (DNA): TGTGCCACCAGCAGAGATTTGCGGGGCGGGGAGCTGTTTTTT. Amino acids: CATSRDLRGGELFF.

This chain connects TRBV9 to TRBJ1-6; D ambiguous. Germline V CDR1 and CDR2: SGDLS, YYNGEE. Trimming left V 5 bases short and J 5 bases short, with 8 bases between. There are 13 residues in the CDR3. CDR3 protein: CASRTEDNSPLHF. The CDR3 bases are TGTGCCAGCAGGACTGAAGATAATTCACCCCTCCACTTT.

This rearrangement joins TRBV4-1 to TRBJ2-1, with 11 bases fitting TRBD2. Germline V gene data show CDR1 as MGHRA and CDR2 as YSYEKL. V shed 0 bases and J 8 bases; nucleotides not matched to a gene: 9. The CDR3 has 17 residues. The CDR3, as DNA: TGCGCCAGCAGCCAAGAGCGAACTAGCGGGGGTATGTATGAGCAGTTCTTC. Amino acid sequence: CASSQERTSGGMYEQFF.

The rearrangement uses TRBV19 and TRBJ1-1; TRBD1 aligns across 11 bases. The CDR3 covers 16 residues. Germline V gene lookup returns CDR1 LNHDA and CDR2 SQIVND (reference sequence). V lost 4 bases and J lost 1; bases outside the gene matches: 5. The CDR3 is CASSTRTGGGNTEAFF. CDR3 DNA: TGTGCCAGTAGTACCCGGACAGGGGGCGGGAACACTGAAGCTTTCTTT.

The chain is built from TRBV6-5 and TRBJ1-6; tentatively, D is TRBD1 (5 bases). Trimming left V 7 bases short and J 6 bases short, with 7 bases between. CDR3 size: 12 residues. From germline, CDR1 is MNHEY and CDR2 SVGAGI. CDR3 in amino acids: CASKQANSPLHF. The CDR3 DNA reads as TGTGCCAGCAAACAGGCTAATTCACCCCTCCACTTT.

This clone was seen more than once but under ten times. In nucleotides, the CDR3 is TGCGCCAGCAGCCAAGAGGGACAGGGGGCTTACGAGCAGTACTTC. Its translation: CASSQEGQGAYEQYF. This chain uses TRBV4-3 with TRBJ2-7; 12 nucleotides match TRBD1. This CDR3 region has 15 residues. Germline values: CDR1 LGHNA, CDR2 YSLEER. Trimming at V came to 0 bases and at J to 4 bases, leaving 1 base not matched to a gene.

The chain combines TRBV4-3 with TRBJ1-5, with 8 bases matching TRBD1. CDR3 length equals 14 residues. Per the germline V gene, CDR1 is LGHNA and CDR2 is YSLEER. V was clipped by 4 bases and J by 7 bases; unmatched bases: 6. Here the CDR3 DNA reads TGCGCCAGCAGCCGGACAGGGCCCGGGCAGCCCCAGCATTTT. This sequence encodes CASSRTGPGQPQHF.

This rearrangement joins TRBV5-1 to TRBJ2-2; D unclear. CDR1 is SGHRS and CDR2 is YFSETQ in the germline V gene. The CDR3 has 15 amino acids. Trimming took off 2 bases at V and 4 bases at J, with 12 bases between the two ends. Here the CDR3 DNA reads TGCGCCAGCAGCTTTGAGGCCCGCGGCACCGGGGAGCTGTTTTTT. Protein sequence: CASSFEARGTGELFF.

The V gene is TRBV9, the J gene TRBJ1-2; the D gene is possibly TRBD1 (5 bases). There are 14 residues in the CDR3. V lost 0 bases and J lost 7, with 13 bases in between. Germline lookup yields CDR1 SGDLS and CDR2 YYNGEE. CDR3 sequence reads: CASSVATGGSGYTF. CDR3 bases: TGTGCCAGCAGCGTAGCTACTGGGGGGTCTGGCTACACCTTC.

V usage is TRBV6-1 and J usage is TRBJ2-1; the D is unclear. The germline V and J ends were trimmed by 5 bases and 6 bases, with 5 bases remaining between them. Germline assignment: CDR1 MNHNS and CDR2 SASEGT. The CDR3 runs 11 residues. The CDR3 DNA is TGTGCCAGCAGTTACAGCAATGAGCAGTTCTTC. The encoded protein is CASSYSNEQFF.

The V and J genes are TRBV28 and TRBJ1-1; 7 nucleotides line up with TRBD1. J was trimmed by 1 base and V by 2 bases; bases with no gene match: 1. CDR1 is MDHEN, CDR2 SYDVKM, per germline. The CDR3 has 14 residues. The DNA of the CDR3 is TGTGCCAGCAGTTTAGGACAGGCGAACACTGAAGCTTTCTTT. Residues: CASSLGQANTEAFF.

The chain has TRBV11-3 and TRBJ2-1; TRBD2 matches 9 bases. The CDR3 runs 14 residues. J gave up 5 bases and V 4 bases, and 3 bases lay outside the gene matches. CDR1 is SGHNT, CDR2 YENEEA, per germline. CDR3 coding DNA: TGTGCCAGCAGCTCCAGCGGGGGGCACAATGAGCAGTTCTTC. This gives the protein CASSSSGGHNEQFF.

This clone was seen a single time. Different DNA sequences within this sample yield the same CDR3. The rearrangement joins TRBV4-3 to TRBJ2-5; D is perhaps TRBD1 (6 bases). Trimming took 3 bases from V and 5 from J, leaving 10 bases between them. The CDR3 is 13 amino acids. The germline CDR1 and CDR2 sequences are LGHNA and YSLEER. In nucleotides, the CDR3 is TGCGCCAGCAGCCAGGGGCAGGGGGAGACCCAGTACTTC. Its protein is CASSQGQGETQYF.

The chain uses TRBV19 and TRBJ1-1; D gene ambiguous. Between the trimmed V and J ends, which lost 2 bases and 3 bases, there was a span of 13 bases. The germline V gene has CDR1 LNHDA and CDR2 SQIVND (reference sequence). The CDR3 extends over 15 amino acids. DNA of the CDR3: TGTGCCAGTAGTATACCCTGGCGGGCGGACACTGAAGCTTTCTTT. It is translated as CASSIPWRADTEAFF.

V is TRBV4-2 and J is TRBJ2-1; 7 nucleotides agree with TRBD2. Germline V gene lookup returns CDR1 LGHNA and CDR2 YNFKEQ. V shed 2 bases, J shed 3 bases, and the junction held 7 bases outside the gene matches. The CDR3 contains 16 residues. The DNA of the CDR3 is TGTGCCAGCAGCCAACCTAGCGGCACCAACTACAATGAGCAGTTCTTC. Translating gives CASSQPSGTNYNEQFF.

This clone was seen a handful of times. This chain connects TRBV11-2 to TRBJ2-7; 7 bases map to TRBD1. CDR1 is SGHAT and CDR2 is FQNNGV in the germline V gene. Unmatched junction bases numbered 3, after V lost 3 bases and J lost 7 bases. The CDR3 is 12 amino acids. The DNA for the CDR3 is TGTGCCAGCAGCTTGGGACAGAGGGAGCAGTACTTC. Protein: CASSLGQREQYF.

The rearrangement links TRBV19 to TRBJ2-7; 8 bases are shared with TRBD1. The germline V gene encodes CDR1 LNHDA and CDR2 SQIVND (reference sequence). This CDR3 contains 15 residues. Unmatched junction bases numbered 10, after V lost 4 bases and J lost 5 bases. The CDR3 DNA is TGTGCCAGTAGTAACCGAGGGGACAGGATAAACGAGCAGTACTTC. Encoded protein: CASSNRGDRINEQYF.

This sequence joins TRBV9 and TRBJ1-4, with D possibly matching TRBD1 (5 bases). In germline, CDR1 is SGDLS, CDR2 YYNGEE. The CDR3 sequence is 15 residues long. The V end lost 1 base, the J end lost 6 bases, and 13 bases lay between the germline ends. CDR3 protein: CASSVSVGRDEKLFF. The CDR3 coding sequence is TGTGCCAGCAGCGTATCGGTCGGCAGGGATGAAAAACTGTTTTTT.

The rearrangement links TRBV29-1 to TRBJ2-5, with 7 bases matching TRBD1. The CDR3 totals 14 residues. V shed 3 bases, J shed 5 bases, and the junction held 9 bases outside the gene matches. CDR1 SQVTM and CDR2 ANQGSEA come from the germline V gene. The CDR3 DNA reads as TGCAGCGTTGATTCCTTAGGGGGCGGGGAGACCCAGTACTTC. Its protein is CSVDSLGGGETQYF.

J is TRBJ2-5 and V is TRBV19; D unresolved. Germline CDR1 and CDR2: LNHDA and SQIVND (reference sequence). The CDR3 spans 13 residues. The V end was cut by 6 bases, the J end by 4 bases, with 12 bases between. This CDR3 is CASSSTSGETQYF. CDR3 DNA: TGTGCCAGTAGCTCAACGTCGGGAGAGACCCAGTACTTC.

This clone was found a few times. The V and J genes are TRBV14 and TRBJ2-7; D possibly corresponds to TRBD1 (6 bases). In germline, CDR1 is SGHDN, CDR2 FVKESK. The ends were cut back, 4 bases at V and 7 bases at J, with 14 bases in the middle. This CDR3 is built from 13 residues. CDR3 bases: TGTGCCAGCAGCCTCGGACAGCGGAGTGAGCAGTACTTC. The encoded protein is CASSLGQRSEQYF.

The CDR3 here is CASSLRGSSYNSPLHF. CDR3 coding DNA: TGTGCCAGCAGCTTGAGGGGGAGCTCCTATAATTCACCCCTCCACTTT. This chain joins TRBV11-1 and TRBJ1-6; tentative D call: TRBD1 (6 bases). Germline CDR1 is SGHAT and CDR2 is FQDESV (reference sequence). V lost 3 bases, J lost 0 bases, and 9 bases lay in between. The CDR3 is made up of 16 amino acids. The full variable domain, with the rest looked up from reference TRBV11-1 and TRBJ1-6, is EAEVAQSPRYKITEKSQAVAFWCDPISGHATLYWYRQILGQGPELLVQFQDESVVDDSQLPKDRFSAERLKGVDSTLKIQPAELGDSAMYLCASSLRGSSYNSPLHFGNGTRLTVT.

V gene TRBV5-1 combines with J gene TRBJ2-2; TRBD1 might be the D (5 bases). The CDR3 has 15 residues. Germline CDR1 SGHRS, CDR2 YFSETQ. V was shortened by 4 bases and J by 1 base, with 11 bases between the two germline ends. CDR3 bases: TGCGCCAGCAGCGAAACTACAGGGAACACCGGGGAGCTGTTTTTT. Encoded protein: CASSETTGNTGELFF.

This sequence joins TRBV18 and TRBJ2-5; D is unclear. Germline V gives CDR1 KGHSH, CDR2 LQKENI. V lost 6 bases and J lost 2, with 4 bases in between. The CDR3 has 11 residues. CDR3 in amino acids: CASSQQETQYF. The CDR3 DNA is TGTGCCAGCTCTCAGCAAGAGACCCAGTACTTC.

The rearrangement joins TRBV9 to TRBJ2-1; maybe TRBD2 (6 bases). Germline lookup yields CDR1 SGDLS and CDR2 YYNGEE. V lost 6 bases, J lost 8 bases, and 15 bases lay in between. The CDR3 covers 13 residues. DNA of the CDR3: TGTGCCAGCACGGGACTTCGGGTAGATGAGCAGTTCTTC. As protein: CASTGLRVDEQFF.

A word on this clone: This CDR3 is also generated by other DNA sequences in the sample. The chain carries TRBV27 and TRBJ2-3, with 7 bases matching TRBD2. V lost 3 bases to trimming and J lost 3 bases; unmatched junction nucleotides: 6. The CDR3 covers 15 residues. From germline, CDR1 is MNHEY and CDR2 SMNVEV (reference sequence). CDR3 DNA sequence: TGTGCCAGCAGTTTGGGAGGGGCTGGGACAGATACGCAGTATTTT. Translation gives CASSLGGAGTDTQYF.

The chain carries TRBV7-2 and TRBJ2-7; the match to TRBD2 covers 9 bases. V shed 5 bases, J shed 4 bases, and the junction held 6 bases outside the gene matches. Germline-derived CDR1 and CDR2 are SGHTA and FQGNSA. This CDR3 contains 14 residues. CDR3 amino acids: CASSPAGGSYEQYF. CDR3 sequence (DNA): TGTGCCAGCAGCCCAGCGGGGGGCTCTTACGAGCAGTACTTC. The whole variable domain, filled in from reference TRBV7-2 and TRBJ2-7, reads GAGVSQSPSNKVTEKGKDVELRCDPISGHTALYWYRQSLGQGLEFLIYFQGNSAPDKSGLPSDRFSAERTGGSVSTLTIQRTQQEDSAVYLCASSPAGGSYEQYFGPGTRLTVT.

CDR3: CASSLAWVEPQHF. CDR3 nucleotide sequence: TGTGCCAGCAGCCTAGCATGGGTTGAGCCCCAGCATTTT. The chain recombines TRBV5-8 with TRBJ1-5; D unresolved. The CDR3 totals 13 residues. Germline loops: CDR1 SGHTS, CDR2 YDEGEE. V lost 4 bases, J lost 8 bases, and 13 bases lay in between.

This rearrangement joins TRBV30 to TRBJ2-2; 8 bases are a match to TRBD2. Germline V CDR1 and CDR2: GTSNPN, SVGIG (reference sequence). Trimming took 6 bases from V and 3 from J; bases not matched to a gene: 9. The CDR3 covers 15 residues. For the CDR3, the DNA is TGTGCCTGCCTAGCGGGCGGGGGCTACACCGGGGAGCTGTTTTTT. It is translated as CACLAGGGYTGELFF.